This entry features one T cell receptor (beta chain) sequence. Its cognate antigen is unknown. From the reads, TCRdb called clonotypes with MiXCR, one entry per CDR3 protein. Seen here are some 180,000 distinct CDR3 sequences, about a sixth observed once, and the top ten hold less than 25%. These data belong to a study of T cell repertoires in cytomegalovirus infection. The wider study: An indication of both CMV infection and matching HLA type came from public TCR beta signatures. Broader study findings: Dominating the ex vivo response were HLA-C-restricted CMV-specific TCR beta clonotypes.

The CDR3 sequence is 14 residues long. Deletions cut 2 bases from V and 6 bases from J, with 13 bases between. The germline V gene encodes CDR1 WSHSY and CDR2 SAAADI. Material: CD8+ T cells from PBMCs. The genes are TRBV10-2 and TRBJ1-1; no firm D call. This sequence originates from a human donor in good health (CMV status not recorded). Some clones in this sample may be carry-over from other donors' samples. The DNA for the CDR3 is TGCGCCAGCAGTGAGAGGCAGGCCCCCCCTGAAGCTTTCTTT. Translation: CASSERQAPPEAFF.